This T cell receptor beta chain was recorded in a study of T cell repertoires in aging, cancer and after chemotherapy. Looking at the study overall: Donor ages fell into six groups from 30 or younger up to 70 or older. Patients with glioblastoma brain tumors were sampled before and after temozolomide-based therapy. Study results and caveats: In healthy donors, age-related TCR diversity loss mainly reflected lost richness.

The template was genomic DNA from peripheral blood, not RNA. To note about this clonotype: Its antigen is unidentified.

TRB rearrangements spanning V, D and J were amplified using mixed TRB-A/B primers. TCRdb independently ran MiXCR on the multiplex PCR reads; one entry per CDR3 protein. The sample has more than 2,500 distinct CDR3 sequences; roughly 23% are singletons. This TCR derives from a human donor with a solid tumor. What was sequenced was blood.

In DNA form, the CDR3 reads TGTGCCAGCAGCCTAGAGAGAGTAGATACGCAGTATTTT. It is translated as CASSLERVDTQYF. The V call is TRBV13, the J call TRBJ2-3; D gene ambiguous. The CDR3 has 13 residues. V gave up 5 bases and J gave up 5 bases, with 11 bases separating them. CDR1 and CDR2 from the germline V gene are PRHDT and FYEKMQ (reference sequence).